This paragraph reports one T cell receptor beta chain. Its antigen is unknown. TCRdb re-analysed the 5' RACE reads in MiXCR, keeping a single row per CDR3 protein. The data show about 450,000 distinct CDR3 sequences, under 25% seen once. This CDR3 spans 17 amino acids. The V and J ends lost 0 bases and 4 bases, in that order; junction bases with no gene match: 6. Looked up from germline, CDR1 is MNHNS and CDR2 is SASEGT. This sample stems from a study of T-cell memory formation after mild COVID-19. Study-wide results and limits: A second wave expanding day 15 to 37 was CD4+-biased; contracting clones were balanced. Certain responding clones were present in pre-infection memory, suggesting participation of cross-reactive memory. CD4+ clones that contracted lay mainly in CM and EM; CD8+ ones lay in EMRA. SARS-CoV-2 specificity was not confirmed for second-wave clones peaking on day 37.

The receptor was derived from an adult woman who had mild COVID-19 (a few samples of this study predate the infection). Cell type and time point are not known. Sequencing used PBMCs or a T cell subset sorted from them (not recorded which). This chain connects TRBV6-1 to TRBJ2-3; 11 nucleotides agree with TRBD2. CDR3 sequence reads: CASSEALAGGLADTQYF. The CDR3 nucleotides are TGTGCCAGCAGTGAAGCGCTAGCGGGGGGCTTGGCAGATACGCAGTATTTT.